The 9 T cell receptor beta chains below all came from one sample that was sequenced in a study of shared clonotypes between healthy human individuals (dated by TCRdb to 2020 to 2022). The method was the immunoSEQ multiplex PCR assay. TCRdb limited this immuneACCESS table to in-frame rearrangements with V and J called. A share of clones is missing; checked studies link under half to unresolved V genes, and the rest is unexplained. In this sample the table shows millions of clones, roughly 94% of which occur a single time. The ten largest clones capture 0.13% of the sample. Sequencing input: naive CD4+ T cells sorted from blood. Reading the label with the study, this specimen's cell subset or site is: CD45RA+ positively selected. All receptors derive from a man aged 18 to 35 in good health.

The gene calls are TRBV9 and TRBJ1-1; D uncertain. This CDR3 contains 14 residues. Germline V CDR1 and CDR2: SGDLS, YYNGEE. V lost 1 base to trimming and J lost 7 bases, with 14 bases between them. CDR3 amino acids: CASSVSDRISEAFF. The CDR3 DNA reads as TGTGCCAGCAGCGTATCCGACCGTATAAGTGAAGCTTTCTTT. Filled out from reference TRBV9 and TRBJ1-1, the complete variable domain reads DSGVTQTPKHLITATGQRVTLRCSPRSGDLSVYWYQQSLDQGLQFLIQYYNGEERAKGNILERFSAQQFPDLHSELNLSSLELGDSALYFCASSVSDRISEAFFGQGTRLTVV.

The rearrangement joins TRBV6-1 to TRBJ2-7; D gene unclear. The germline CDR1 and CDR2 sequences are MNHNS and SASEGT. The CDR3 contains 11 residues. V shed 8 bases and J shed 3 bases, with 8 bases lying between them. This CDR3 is CASLEFYEQYF. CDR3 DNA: TGTGCCAGCCTTGAATTCTACGAGCAGTACTTC.

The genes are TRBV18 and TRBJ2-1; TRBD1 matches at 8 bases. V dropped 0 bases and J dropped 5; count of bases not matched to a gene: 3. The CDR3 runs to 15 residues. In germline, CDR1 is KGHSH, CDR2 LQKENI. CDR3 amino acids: CASSPPTGANNEQFF. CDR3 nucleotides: TGTGCCAGCTCACCACCGACAGGGGCTAACAATGAGCAGTTCTTC.

CDR3 residues: CASSVADSDTQYF. CDR3 DNA: TGTGCCAGCAGCGTAGCTGATTCAGATACGCAGTATTTT. The chain has TRBV9 and TRBJ2-3; D remains unclear. The CDR3 has 13 amino acids. Germline assignment: CDR1 SGDLS and CDR2 YYNGEE. The germline V and J ends were trimmed by 0 bases and 4 bases, with 6 bases remaining between them.

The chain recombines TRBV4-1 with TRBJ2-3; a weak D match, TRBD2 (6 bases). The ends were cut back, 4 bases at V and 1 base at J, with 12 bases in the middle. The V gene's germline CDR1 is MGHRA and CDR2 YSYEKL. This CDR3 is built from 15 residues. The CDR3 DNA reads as TGCGCCAGCAGCCCCACCGGGAGTGGCACAGATACGCAGTATTTT. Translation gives CASSPTGSGTDTQYF.

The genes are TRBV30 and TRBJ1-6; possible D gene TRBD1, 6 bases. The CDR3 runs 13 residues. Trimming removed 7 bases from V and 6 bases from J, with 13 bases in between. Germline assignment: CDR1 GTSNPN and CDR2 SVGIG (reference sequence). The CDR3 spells CASAGVANSPLHF. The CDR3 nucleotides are TGTGCCTCGGCAGGGGTCGCTAATTCACCCCTCCACTTT.

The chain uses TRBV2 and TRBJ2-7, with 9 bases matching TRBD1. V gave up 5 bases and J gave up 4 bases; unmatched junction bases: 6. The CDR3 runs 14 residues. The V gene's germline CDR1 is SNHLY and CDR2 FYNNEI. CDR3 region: CASSLQQGAYEQYF. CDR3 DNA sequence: TGTGCCAGCAGTTTACAACAGGGGGCATACGAGCAGTACTTC.

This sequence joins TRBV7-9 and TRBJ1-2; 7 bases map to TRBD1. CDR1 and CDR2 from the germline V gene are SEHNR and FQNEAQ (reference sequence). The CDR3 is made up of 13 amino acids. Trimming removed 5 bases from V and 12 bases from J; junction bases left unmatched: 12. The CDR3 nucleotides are TGTGCCAGCAGCCTTGGAGCGGACAGGCCGAACACCTTC. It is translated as CASSLGADRPNTF.

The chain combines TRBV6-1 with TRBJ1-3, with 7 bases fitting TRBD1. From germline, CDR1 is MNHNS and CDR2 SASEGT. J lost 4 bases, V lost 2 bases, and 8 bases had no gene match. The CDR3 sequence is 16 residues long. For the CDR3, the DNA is TGTGCCAGCAGTGAATCGAGAGGGGGCGCGGGAAACACCATATATTTT. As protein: CASSESRGGAGNTIYF.